These T cell receptor beta chains were read from a single sample in a study of cytomegalovirus exposure and HLA in healthy donors. Clones were sequenced by immunoSEQ multiplex PCR, and TCRdb holds only the in-frame ones, with some missing. The sample contains 100,000 to 150,000 clones, roughly 79% of which appear only once. The specimen sequenced was PBMCs. The receptors were sampled from a woman aged 35 to 49 in good health and CMV-seronegative. CDR3s include the opening cysteine and the closing phenylalanine or tryptophan. D genes are given only for firm matches. Clone size appears in some rows only: once, few, many, or a class for an expanded clone.

j_call | d_call | clone_size | v_call | cdr3_nt | cdr3_aa
TRBJ1-2 | NA | NA | TRBV5-6 | TGTGCCAGCAGCTTCAACCAGGGATTTTATGGCTACACCTTC | CASSFNQGFYGYTF
TRBJ2-1 | NA | NA | TRBV19 | TGTGCCAGTATCACGGACAGAAGCTCCTACAATGAGCAGTTCTTC | CASITDRSSYNEQFF
TRBJ1-5 | TRBD1 | NA | TRBV7-2 | TGTGCCAGCAGCTTCGGGACAGGGGGCTTTCAGCCCCAGCATTTT | CASSFGTGGFQPQHF
TRBJ2-3 | NA | few | TRBV7-9 | TGTGCCAGCAGCTTAGGGGTTACGTACGTTGGGCCGCAGTATTTT | CASSLGVTYVGPQYF
TRBJ1-5 | NA | NA | TRBV30 | TGTGCCTGGAGTGTTGCCGGGGGCAATCAGCCCCAGCATTTT | CAWSVAGGNQPQHF
TRBJ1-1 | NA | NA | TRBV5-1 | TGCGCCAGCAGCTTGTACTCCGGCAGTTACTCCGGGGACACTGAAGCTTTCTTT | CASSLYSGSYSGDTEAFF
TRBJ2-1 | NA | NA | TRBV7-3 | TGTGCCAGCAGCTTACAGGGGGGAGGCCTTCTCAATGAGCAGTTCTTC | CASSLQGGGLLNEQFF
TRBJ2-7 | NA | NA | TRBV9 | TGTGCCAGCAGCGTAGGGACTTTTTCTTACGAGCAGTACTTC | CASSVGTFSYEQYF
TRBJ2-5 | NA | NA | TRBV7-3 | TGTGCCAGCAGCTTAGGTCCTAGCGTTCCGGGAGAGGAGACCCAGTACTTC | CASSLGPSVPGEETQYF
TRBJ2-1 | TRBD2 | NA | TRBV9 | TGTGCCAGCAGCGTAGACCGGCGGGAGGACGAGCAGTTCTTC | CASSVDRREDEQFF
TRBJ1-2 | NA | NA | TRBV11-2 | TGTGCCAGCAGCCTCTCGGGTTTATTGCGGGGCTACACCTTC | CASSLSGLLRGYTF
TRBJ2-1 | NA | NA | TRBV6-5 | TGTGCCAGCAGCTACCAGAAGACAGCATACAATGAGCAGTTCTTC | CASSYQKTAYNEQFF
TRBJ2-1 | TRBD2 | NA | TRBV19 | TGTGCCAGTAGTATCGAGGGACTAGCGCACAATGAGCAGTTCTTC | CASSIEGLAHNEQFF
TRBJ2-7 | NA | NA | TRBV5-4 | TGTGCCAGCAGCCGCGAGGCGGGCGAGCAGTACTTC | CASSREAGEQYF
TRBJ1-1 | NA | NA | TRBV5-6 | TGTGCCAGCAGCTCGACAGGGAACACTGAAGCTTTCTTT | CASSSTGNTEAFF
TRBJ2-1 | NA | NA | TRBV5-6 | TGTGCCAGCAGCTTTATTTCAGGGCATGAGCAGTTCTTC | CASSFISGHEQFF
TRBJ2-3 | NA | NA | TRBV7-7 | TGTGCCAGCAGCCCCAGTGCTAGCACGGATACGCAGTATTTT | CASSPSASTDTQYF
TRBJ2-3 | TRBD2 | NA | TRBV27 | TGTGCCAGCAGTGAAGGACTAGCGGGATACACAGATACGCAGTATTTT | CASSEGLAGYTDTQYF
TRBJ2-7 | NA | few | TRBV19 | TGTGCCACCGGGGACAAGCCCTACGAGCAGTACTTC | CATGDKPYEQYF
TRBJ2-5 | TRBD2 | NA | TRBV14 | TGTGCCAGCAGCCCCGGGACTAGCAAAGAGACCCAGTACTTC | CASSPGTSKETQYF
TRBJ1-1 | NA | NA | TRBV7-9 | TGTGCCAGCAGCTTAGCCGCGGCGGCAAACACTGAAGCTTTCTTT | CASSLAAAANTEAFF
TRBJ1-4 | TRBD1 | NA | TRBV7-8 | TGTGCCAGCAGCGGGGACAGGGGAGAGGAAAAACTGTTTTTT | CASSGDRGEEKLFF
TRBJ2-1 | NA | NA | TRBV19 | TGTGCCGCGAGCTCCTACAATGAGCAGTTCTTC | CAASSYNEQFF
TRBJ1-4 | NA | NA | TRBV28 | TGTGCCAGCAGGGGAGGGGGGGGATTTTATGAAAAACTGTTTTTT | CASRGGGGFYEKLFF
TRBJ2-7 | TRBD1 | NA | TRBV29-1 | TGCAGCGTTGGACAGGGGGTAACCTACGAGCAGTACTTC | CSVGQGVTYEQYF
TRBJ1-2 | NA | NA | TRBV29-1 | TGCAGCGTTCCATTATCCGACAGAGTCTACACCTTC | CSVPLSDRVYTF
TRBJ2-5 | TRBD2 | NA | TRBV5-1 | TGCGCCAGCAGCTCCGGGACTAGCGGGAAAGAGACCCAGTACTTC | CASSSGTSGKETQYF
TRBJ1-4 | NA | NA | TRBV5-1 | TGCGCCAGCAGCTTGGGGGGCCTTGGTGAAAAACTGTTTTTT | CASSLGGLGEKLFF
TRBJ1-2 | NA | NA | TRBV11-2 | TGTGCCAGCAGCTTTGACCTCGGAGGGTCTGGCTACACCTTC | CASSFDLGGSGYTF
TRBJ2-3 | TRBD2 | NA | TRBV6-1 | TGTGCCAGCAGGAGGACTAGCGGGAGCACAGATACGCAGTATTTT | CASRRTSGSTDTQYF
TRBJ2-1 | NA | NA | TRBV19 | TGTGCCAGTAGCCAGCGCCACCCCTTTAACAATGAGCAGTTCTTC | CASSQRHPFNNEQFF
TRBJ2-7 | NA | NA | TRBV7-9 | TGTGCCAGCAGCTATACAAATGCAAGAAACGAGCAGTACTTC | CASSYTNARNEQYF
TRBJ1-2 | TRBD1 | NA | TRBV13 | TGTGCCAGCAGCTCCGATGACAGGGAGGCCTATGGCTACACCTTC | CASSSDDREAYGYTF
TRBJ2-7 | NA | NA | TRBV19 | TGTGCCAGTAGTCTCCGACAGGCCACATCCTCCGAGCAGTACTTC | CASSLRQATSSEQYF
TRBJ1-1 | NA | once | TRBV5-4 | TGTGCCAGCAGCGAAGGGGCCGAAACCAACACTGAAGCTTTCTTT | CASSEGAETNTEAFF
TRBJ2-1 | NA | NA | TRBV5-1 | TGCGCCAGCAGCTTGGGGGACACCACCGAGCAGTTCTTC | CASSLGDTTEQFF
TRBJ1-1 | NA | once | TRBV5-1 | TGCGCCAGCAGCCCATCCCGGACAGTGAACACTGAAGCTTTCTTT | CASSPSRTVNTEAFF